What follows are 28 T cell receptor beta chains derived from one specimen sequenced in a study of T cell repertoires in cytomegalovirus infection. One entry per CDR3 protein results from TCRdb running MiXCR on the reads. The sample has about 680,000 distinct CDR3 sequences; more than 20% are singletons. Sequencing was done on a sample of CD8+ T cells from PBMCs. Source of these receptors: a human donor in good health (CMV status not recorded). Some clones in this sample may be carry-over from other donors' samples.

Concerning this clonotype itself: A much larger clone lies a single base off, so this may be a read error. The chain employs TRBV18 and TRBJ1-1; a possible D gene is TRBD1 (5 bases). Germline CDR1 KGHSH, CDR2 LQKENI. The CDR3 has 15 amino acids. The CDR3 bases are TGTGCCAACTCACCCCCAGGGACTCAGAACACTGAAGCTTTCTTT. Its protein is CANSPPGTQNTEAFF.

This clonotype was found a few times. V gene TRBV18 combines with J gene TRBJ2-1; D unresolved. The CDR3 contains 12 residues. Trimming stripped 2 bases from V and 9 bases from J, with 8 bases between. In germline, CDR1 is KGHSH, CDR2 LQKENI. This chain's CDR3 is CASSPDTAEQFF. CDR3 sequence (DNA): TGTGCCAGCTCACCAGACACTGCTGAGCAGTTCTTC.

At least ten counts were recorded for this clonotype. The rearrangement joins TRBV7-2 to TRBJ2-1; 9 bases agree with TRBD1. V was clipped by 4 bases and J by 4 bases; unmatched bases: 8. Germline values: CDR1 SGHTA, CDR2 FQGNSA. The CDR3 spans 16 residues. The CDR3 region has the DNA TGTGCCAGCAGCTCATTCCCGGGACAGGGTTACAATGAGCAGTTCTTC. Its translation: CASSSFPGQGYNEQFF.

This clonotype was seen a few times. The chain has TRBV10-2 and TRBJ1-2; D ambiguous. V was clipped by 3 bases and J by 4 bases, with 9 bases between them. CDR1 and CDR2 from the germline V gene are WSHSY and SAAADI. There are 13 residues in the CDR3. CDR3 DNA sequence: TGCGCCAGCAGTGAACCGGGATTCTATGGCTACACCTTC. It specifies CASSEPGFYGYTF.

This clonotype came up many times. J is TRBJ2-2 and V is TRBV10-3; D not resolved. The germline V and J ends were trimmed by 7 bases and 5 bases, with 11 bases remaining between them. The CDR3 is 13 amino acids. CDR1 is ENHRY, CDR2 SYGVKD, per germline. The CDR3 bases are TGTGCCATCACCAGAGATAGGACCGGGGAGCTGTTTTTT. Encoded protein: CAITRDRTGELFF.

This clonotype was found a few times. The chain employs TRBV6-2 or TRBV6-3 and TRBJ2-2; D unresolved. This CDR3 has 14 amino acids. V lost 7 bases and J 2 bases, leaving 11 bases between the germline ends. CDR1 and CDR2 (germline): MNHEY, SVGEGT. The CDR3 region has the DNA TGTGCCAGCAAACGAGACACCAACACCGGGGAGCTGTTTTTT. Translating it yields CASKRDTNTGELFF.

This clonotype was detected only a few times. The V gene is TRBV6-5, the J gene TRBJ2-3; D uncertain. CDR3 length: 15 residues. Between the trimmed V and J ends, which lost 5 bases and 1 base, there was a span of 13 bases. Germline V lookup: CDR1 MNHEY, CDR2 SVGAGI. The CDR3 region is CASSKTALGTDTQYF. CDR3 bases: TGTGCCAGCAGTAAGACTGCCTTGGGCACAGATACGCAGTATTTT.

This clonotype was seen a few times. The V and J genes are TRBV28 and TRBJ2-3; 8 bases are shared with TRBD1. Germline V gives CDR1 MDHEN, CDR2 SYDVKM. The CDR3 has 16 residues. The V segment lost 5 bases and the J segment 5 bases; nucleotides outside the gene matches: 12. Here the CDR3 reads CASSLPDRDGIDTQYF. The CDR3 nucleotides are TGTGCCAGCAGTCTACCGGACAGGGACGGCATAGATACGCAGTATTTT.

The chain combines TRBV9 with TRBJ1-2, with D unresolved. Germline V CDR1 and CDR2: SGDLS, YYNGEE. The V gene lost 0 bases and the J gene lost 5 bases, with 8 bases spanning the gap. The CDR3 length is 13 residues. CDR3 residues: CASSVADFYGYTF. CDR3 DNA sequence: TGTGCCAGCAGCGTAGCGGACTTTTATGGCTACACCTTC. Looking up the rest from reference TRBV9 and TRBJ1-2 gives the full variable domain: DSGVTQTPKHLITATGQRVTLRCSPRSGDLSVYWYQQSLDQGLQFLIQYYNGEERAKGNILERFSAQQFPDLHSELNLSSLELGDSALYFCASSVADFYGYTFGSGTRLTVV.

The chain links TRBV20-1 to TRBJ1-2; D gene uncertain. There are 13 residues in the CDR3. Per the germline V gene, CDR1 is DFQATT and CDR2 is SNEGSKA (reference sequence). The V and J ends lost 6 bases and 4 bases respectively, with 15 bases between them. The CDR3 loop reads CSATPGSLYGYTF. The DNA for the CDR3 is TGCAGTGCCACCCCCGGGAGCCTCTATGGCTACACCTTC.

The chain couples TRBV7-7 to TRBJ2-5; maybe TRBD2 (5 bases). Trimming took 11 bases from V and 8 from J, leaving 6 bases between them. The germline CDR1 and CDR2 sequences are SSHAT and FNYEAQ (reference sequence). This CDR3 is built from 8 residues. The CDR3 here is CAGGTQYF. CDR3 DNA: TGTGCCGGAGGCACCCAGTACTTC.

This clonotype was seen more than once but under ten times. The rearrangement links TRBV29-1 to TRBJ1-1, with 7 bases identical to TRBD1. The ends lost 8 bases at V and 6 bases at J; junction bases unmatched: 6. Per germline, CDR1 SQVTM and CDR2 ANQGSEA. This CDR3 spans 11 amino acids. CDR3 amino acids: CSLRQGPEAFF. The DNA for the CDR3 is TGCAGCTTGCGACAGGGCCCTGAAGCTTTCTTT. Full variable domain (missing parts from reference TRBV29-1 and TRBJ1-1): SAVISQKPSRDICQRGTSLTIQCQVDSQVTMMFWYRQQPGQSLTLIATANQGSEATYESGFVIDKFPISRPNLTFSTLTVSNMSPEDSSIYLCSLRQGPEAFFGQGTRLTVV.

This chain connects TRBV30 to TRBJ2-7; no definite D call. This CDR3 is 16 amino acids long. V lost 3 bases and J lost 4, with 22 bases in between. Per the germline V gene, CDR1 is GTSNPN and CDR2 is SVGIG (reference sequence). The CDR3: CAWRNRKGQNSYEQYV. The CDR3 region has the DNA TGTGCCTGGAGGAATCGAAAAGGTCAGAATTCATACGAGCAGTACGTC.

CDR3 nucleotide sequence: TGTGCCAGCATCTACGGCGGGGGGCTCAGCACAGATACGCAGTATTTT. Translating it yields CASIYGGGLSTDTQYF. The chain couples TRBV2 to TRBJ2-3; 8 bases are a match to TRBD2. The CDR3 totals 16 residues. The germline V gene encodes CDR1 SNHLY and CDR2 FYNNEI. V shed 7 bases and J 0 bases; nucleotides not matched to a gene: 9.

This clonotype was counted many times. V usage is TRBV7-8 and J usage is TRBJ2-2, with D perhaps matching TRBD1 (5 bases). Per the germline V gene, CDR1 is SGHVS and CDR2 is FQNEAQ. The CDR3 spans 16 residues. The V end lost 1 base, the J end lost 4 bases, and 13 bases lay between the germline ends. The CDR3 protein is CASSLVREVGTGELFF. The CDR3 DNA sequence: TGTGCCAGCAGCTTAGTCAGGGAAGTAGGCACCGGGGAGCTGTTTTTT.

The chain links TRBV20-1 to TRBJ1-2, with TRBD1 identical over 7 bases. V trimming: 0 bases; J trimming: 3 bases; junction bases outside the gene matches: 4. The V gene's germline CDR1 is DFQATT and CDR2 SNEGSKA (reference sequence). CDR3 length: 14 amino acids. In nucleotides, the CDR3 is TGCAGTGCTAGAGAGGCAGGGGGGGACTATGGCTACACCTTC. Protein product: CSAREAGGDYGYTF.

With regard to this clonotype: This may come from a read error, since a much larger clone is one base off. This sequence joins TRBV12-3 or TRBV12-4 and TRBJ1-6; 7 bases map to TRBD1. The V segment lost 4 bases and the J segment 10 bases; nucleotides outside the gene matches: 4. The CDR3 length is 13 residues. CDR3 nucleotides: TGTGCCAGCAGTTACAGGGGCAGATCACCCCTCCACTTT. It is translated as CASSYRGRSPLHF.

This clonotype has ten or more counts. This chain links TRBV15 with TRBJ1-3, with D uncertain. Germline V gives CDR1 LNHNV, CDR2 YYDKDF (reference sequence). This CDR3 contains 15 residues. The V and J ends lost 5 bases and 0 bases respectively, with 11 bases between them. The CDR3 reads CATSVDGYSGNTIYF. The CDR3 DNA sequence: TGTGCCACCAGCGTAGACGGTTACTCTGGAAACACCATATATTTT.

A remark on this clonotype: A read error is possible here, since a much larger clone lies one base away. The chain joins TRBV11-2 to TRBJ1-1; no definite D call. The CDR3 is 17 residues long. Germline V gene data show CDR1 as SGHAT and CDR2 as FQNNGV. V lost 0 bases, J lost 0 bases, and 14 bases lay in between. The CDR3: CASSLDTHRLMNTEAFF. As DNA, the CDR3 is TGTGCCAGCAGCTTAGATACGCACCGCCTCATGAACACTGAAGCTTTCTTT.

The CDR3 reads CASIVSLNTEAFF. CDR3 coding DNA: TGTGCCAGCATCGTGTCCTTGAACACTGAAGCTTTCTTT. This chain uses TRBV7-9 with TRBJ1-1; the D is unclear. The CDR3 runs to 13 residues. Germline lookup yields CDR1 SEHNR and CDR2 FQNEAQ (reference sequence). V lost 7 bases and J lost 0, with 9 bases in between.

The chain carries TRBV12-3 or TRBV12-4 and TRBJ2-7; D is unclear. The V end was cut by 6 bases, the J end by 2 bases, with 11 bases between. The CDR3 covers 13 residues. The CDR3 bases are TGTGCCAGCAGATCAGACACGACCTACGAGCAGTACTTC. This codes for CASRSDTTYEQYF.

The chain joins TRBV6-2 or TRBV6-3 to TRBJ2-1; D remains ambiguous. The germline gives CDR1 MNHEY, CDR2 SVGEGT. V lost 0 bases and J 9 bases, leaving 15 bases between the germline ends. This CDR3 has 15 amino acids. The CDR3 sequence is CASSYSRGGWGEQFF. CDR3 DNA: TGTGCCAGCAGTTACTCGAGAGGTGGGTGGGGTGAGCAGTTCTTC.

The chain carries TRBV14 and TRBJ1-2; D is uncertain. Per the germline V gene, CDR1 is SGHDN and CDR2 is FVKESK. The germline V and J ends were trimmed by 1 base and 4 bases, with 16 bases remaining between them. The CDR3 contains 16 residues. This chain's CDR3 is CASSQGRRAPTYGYTF. DNA of the CDR3: TGTGCCAGCAGCCAAGGAAGGAGGGCCCCCACCTATGGCTACACCTTC. The full variable domain, its missing parts supplied by reference TRBV14 and TRBJ1-2, is EAGVTQFPSHSVIEKGQTVTLRCDPISGHDNLYWYRRVMGKEIKFLLHFVKESKQDESGMPNNRFLAERTGGTYSTLKVQPAELEDSGVYFCASSQGRRAPTYGYTFGSGTRLTVV.

This clonotype was seen more than once but under ten times. The chain carries TRBV28 and TRBJ1-2; 7 bases map to TRBD1. Germline V lookup: CDR1 MDHEN, CDR2 SYDVKM. The CDR3 spans 14 residues. The V and J ends lost 5 bases and 7 bases, in that order; junction bases with no gene match: 10. Here the CDR3 reads CASSTGGQWFGYTF. CDR3 nucleotide sequence: TGTGCCAGCAGTACCGGGGGACAGTGGTTTGGCTACACCTTC.

This clonotype was seen only once. V and J are TRBV29-1 and TRBJ1-2; TRBD1 aligns across 7 bases. CDR1 is SQVTM, CDR2 ANQGSEA, per germline. V shed 0 bases and J 8 bases; nucleotides not matched to a gene: 9. The CDR3 covers 14 residues. CDR3 DNA sequence: TGCAGCGTTGAAGAATGGGAGACAGGGAACGGCTACACCTTC. Translating gives CSVEEWETGNGYTF.

This clonotype appeared many times. The chain is built from TRBV7-8 and TRBJ1-5; no firm D call. V was clipped by 5 bases and J by 1 base, with 12 bases between them. The CDR3 extends over 15 amino acids. Germline-derived CDR1 and CDR2 are SGHVS and FQNEAQ. CDR3 protein: CASSPGEVSNQPQHF. As DNA, the CDR3 is TGTGCCAGCAGCCCCGGCGAAGTGAGCAATCAGCCCCAGCATTTT.

The chain employs TRBV20-1 and TRBJ2-6; D remains unclear. Looked up from germline, CDR1 is DFQATT and CDR2 is SNEGSKA (reference sequence). The CDR3 sequence is 15 residues long. V lost 5 bases and J 0 bases, leaving 11 bases between the germline ends. CDR3 protein: CSARTPGSGANVLTF. Here the CDR3 DNA reads TGCAGTGCTCGCACCCCAGGCTCTGGGGCCAACGTCCTGACTTTC.

This clonotype has a handful of counts. V and J are TRBV10-1 and TRBJ2-7; possible D gene TRBD2, 6 bases. The germline gives CDR1 WNHNN, CDR2 SYGVQD (reference sequence). The CDR3 loop spans 14 amino acids. With 3 bases removed from V and 5 bases from J, the gap between germline ends came to 14 bases. CDR3 bases: TGCGCCAGCAGTGATCGGGGACTCGACGACGAGCAGTACTTC. This codes for CASSDRGLDDEQYF.